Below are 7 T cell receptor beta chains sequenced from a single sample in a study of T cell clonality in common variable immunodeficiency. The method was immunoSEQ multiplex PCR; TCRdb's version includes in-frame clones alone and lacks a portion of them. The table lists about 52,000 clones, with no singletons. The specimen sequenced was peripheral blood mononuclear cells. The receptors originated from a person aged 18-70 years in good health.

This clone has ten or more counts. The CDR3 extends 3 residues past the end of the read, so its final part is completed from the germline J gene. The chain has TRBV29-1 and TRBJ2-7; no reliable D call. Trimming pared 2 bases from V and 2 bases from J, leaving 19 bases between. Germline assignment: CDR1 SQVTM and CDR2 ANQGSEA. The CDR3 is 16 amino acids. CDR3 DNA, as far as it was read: TGCAGCGTTGAATCCTCGAAAGGCACAGCTCCCTACGAG. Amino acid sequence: CSVESSKGTAPYE. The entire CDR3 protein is CSVESSKGTAPYEQYF.

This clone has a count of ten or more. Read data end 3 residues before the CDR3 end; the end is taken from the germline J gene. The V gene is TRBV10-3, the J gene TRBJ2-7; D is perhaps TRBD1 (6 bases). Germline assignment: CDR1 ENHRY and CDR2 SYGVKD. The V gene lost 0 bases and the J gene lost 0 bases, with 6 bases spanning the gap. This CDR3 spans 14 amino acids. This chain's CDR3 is CAISESDSSYEQYF. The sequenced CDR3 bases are TGTGCCATCAGTGAGTCGGACAGCTCCTACGAG.

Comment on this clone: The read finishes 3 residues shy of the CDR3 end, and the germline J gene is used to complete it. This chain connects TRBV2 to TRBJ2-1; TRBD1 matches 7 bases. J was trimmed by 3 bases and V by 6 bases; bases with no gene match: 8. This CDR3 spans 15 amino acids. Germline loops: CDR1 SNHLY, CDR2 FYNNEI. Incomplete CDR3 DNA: TGTGCCAGCAGGGGTGACAGGGTAAACTACAATGAG. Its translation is CASRGDRVNYNE. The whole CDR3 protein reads CASRGDRVNYNEQFF.

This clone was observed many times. CDR3 bases read: TGCAGTGCCAAGCGCCCGACAGGGGCAACTAATGAAAAA. Translation gives CSAKRPTGATNEK. The complete CDR3 sequence is CSAKRPTGATNEKLFF. The rearrangement links TRBV20-1 to TRBJ1-4, with 8 bases identical to TRBD1. The observed sequence ends 3 residues before the CDR3 terminus, with the missing tail filled in from the germline J gene. Per the germline V gene, CDR1 is DFQATT and CDR2 is SNEGSKA (reference sequence). Trimming removed 6 bases from V and 0 bases from J; junction bases left unmatched: 9. The CDR3 has 16 amino acids.

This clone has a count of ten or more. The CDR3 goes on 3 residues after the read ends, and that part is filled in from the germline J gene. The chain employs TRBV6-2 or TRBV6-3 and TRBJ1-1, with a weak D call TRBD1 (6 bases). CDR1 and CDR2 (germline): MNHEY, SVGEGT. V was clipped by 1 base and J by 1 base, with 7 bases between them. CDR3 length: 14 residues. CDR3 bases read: TGTGCCAGCAGTTACTTGGGACAGAACACTGAA. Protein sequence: CASSYLGQNTE. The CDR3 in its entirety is CASSYLGQNTEAFF.

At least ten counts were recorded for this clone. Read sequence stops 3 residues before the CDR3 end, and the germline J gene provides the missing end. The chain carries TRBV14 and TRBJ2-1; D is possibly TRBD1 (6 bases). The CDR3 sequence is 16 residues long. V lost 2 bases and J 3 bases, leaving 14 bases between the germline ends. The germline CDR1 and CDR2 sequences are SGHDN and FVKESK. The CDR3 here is CASSQIRSGDYNEQFF. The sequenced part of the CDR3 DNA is TGTGCCAGCAGCCAAATTCGTTCAGGGGACTACAATGAG.

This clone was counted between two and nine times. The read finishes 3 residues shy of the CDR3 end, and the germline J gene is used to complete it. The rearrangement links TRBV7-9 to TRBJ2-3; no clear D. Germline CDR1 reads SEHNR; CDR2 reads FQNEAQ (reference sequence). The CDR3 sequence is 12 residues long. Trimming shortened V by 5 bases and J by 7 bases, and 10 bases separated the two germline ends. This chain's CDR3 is CASSRVGYTQYF. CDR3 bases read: TGTGCCAGCAGCCGTGTCGGGTATACG.